Listed below are T cell receptor beta chains from one sample, sequenced in a study of blood T cells in healthy people across ages. TCRdb called the 5' RACE reads again in MiXCR, with one record for every CDR3 protein. Among hundreds of thousands of distinct CDR3 sequences, 40% to 45% were seen once, and the ten largest hold around 32%. The sample taken for sequencing was blood. These receptors were obtained from a man at least 80 years old in good health. CDR3s include the opening cysteine and the closing phenylalanine or tryptophan. Fields, in order: clone size, V gene, J gene, D gene, CDR3 protein, CDR3 DNA. D genes are given only for firm matches. A clone size is listed for some rows: how often the clone was seen (once, few, many), or a class if it is expanded.

>NA|TRBV20-1|TRBJ1-6|NA
CSAKPTDWNSPLHF
TGCAGTGCTAAACCGACAGACTGGAATTCACCCCTCCACTTT
>NA|TRBV20-1|TRBJ2-4|TRBD2
CSARSGGNLAKNIQYF
TGCAGTGCTAGATCGGGGGGGAACTTAGCCAAAAACATTCAGTACTTC
>NA|TRBV15|TRBJ2-5|TRBD1
CATSDRAVDGETQYF
TGTGCCACTTCTGACAGGGCGGTCGATGGGGAGACCCAGTACTTC
>NA|TRBV29-1|TRBJ2-1|NA
CSADSELGEQFF
TGCAGCGCCGATTCGGAGTTGGGTGAGCAGTTCTTC
>NA|TRBV20-1|TRBJ2-5|NA
CSARAIPNGETQYF
TGCAGTGCTAGGGCTATCCCAAACGGGGAGACCCAGTACTTC
>NA|TRBV20-1|TRBJ2-1|NA
CSARLWTGEVQFF
TGCAGTGCTAGACTATGGACTGGAGAAGTGCAGTTCTTC
>few|TRBV7-3|TRBJ2-7|NA
CASSLNGETYEQYF
TGTGCCAGCAGCTTAAATGGGGAAACCTACGAGCAGTACTTC
>NA|TRBV3-1|TRBJ1-1|NA
CASSRQTVNTEAFF
TGTGCCAGCAGCCGTCAGACAGTGAACACTGAAGCTTTCTTT
>NA|TRBV19|TRBJ2-6|TRBD1
CASSIGQGSGANVLTF
TGTGCCAGTAGTATAGGACAGGGTTCTGGGGCCAACGTCCTGACTTTC
>NA|TRBV6-1|TRBJ2-5|TRBD2
CASNRVAGRQETQYF
TGTGCCAGCAACCGGGTAGCGGGAAGACAAGAGACCCAGTACTTC
>many|TRBV20-1|TRBJ2-3|TRBD2
CSANRPHGGGTDTQYF
TGCAGTGCCAACCGACCTCATGGGGGGGGGACAGATACGCAGTATTTT
>few|TRBV5-8|TRBJ1-4|NA
CASSHRTAGNEKLFF
TGTGCCAGCAGCCACCGGACGGCGGGAAATGAAAAACTGTTTTTT
>NA|TRBV6-2/TRBV6-3|TRBJ1-1|NA
CASSPLGDTEAFF
TGTGCCAGCAGTCCCCTTGGGGACACTGAAGCTTTCTTT